The TCR beta chain described here comes from a study of blood T cell repertoires in COVID-19. Turning to the study itself: The samples span acute and convalescent COVID-19 from the United States, Italy and Spain. PBMCs, B-cell-depleted T cells, or T cells provided the cDNA or gDNA that made up the material.

In the original analysis: Amplification from reference gene primers served as the basis for estimated nucleated cell counts. Method: immunoSEQ multiplex PCR; TCRdb's copy keeps in-frame clones and lacks some. The V and J calls and clone size were taken over from that table, and D and trimming were inferred from the DNA. The table records fewer than 300,000 clones, 86% of them present only once. The CDR3 has 14 amino acids. Trimming cost V 6 bases and J 4 bases; bases outside gene matches: 7. Germline CDR1 and CDR2: MNHEY and SVGAGI. The chain has TRBV6-5 and TRBJ2-5; 8 bases agree with TRBD1. The material sequenced was peripheral blood. This clonotype was obtained from a middle-aged man who had recovered from COVID-19. The CDR3 bases are TGTGCCAGCAGGGCGGCAGGGGGCGGAGAGACCCAGTACTTC. Its translation: CASRAAGGGETQYF.